The present entry profiles one T cell receptor (beta chain) with its context. This specimen comes from a study of blood T cell repertoires in COVID-19. Study information: Researchers got acute and convalescent COVID-19 samples from the United States, Italy and Spain.

Authors' methods: Cell counts per sample came from amplifying reference gene primers. Only in-frame clones appear in the TCRdb table, and some are missing; sequencing was by immunoSEQ multiplex PCR. D and trimming come from the DNA, and the V and J calls and clone size come from that table. Among over 45,000 clones listed, 83% were seen once. The clonotype comes from a human donor in a cohort sampled during active COVID-19. Source material: peripheral blood.

The DNA for the CDR3 is TGTGCCAGCAGCGGAGAAGGGAGTTACGAGCAGTACTTC. This translates into CASSGEGSYEQYF. The chain recombines TRBV11-2 with TRBJ2-7; weak D call: TRBD2 (5 bases). The CDR3 extends over 13 amino acids. Trimming removed 5 bases at V and 4 bases at J, with 12 bases between. The germline V gene has CDR1 SGHAT and CDR2 FQNNGV.